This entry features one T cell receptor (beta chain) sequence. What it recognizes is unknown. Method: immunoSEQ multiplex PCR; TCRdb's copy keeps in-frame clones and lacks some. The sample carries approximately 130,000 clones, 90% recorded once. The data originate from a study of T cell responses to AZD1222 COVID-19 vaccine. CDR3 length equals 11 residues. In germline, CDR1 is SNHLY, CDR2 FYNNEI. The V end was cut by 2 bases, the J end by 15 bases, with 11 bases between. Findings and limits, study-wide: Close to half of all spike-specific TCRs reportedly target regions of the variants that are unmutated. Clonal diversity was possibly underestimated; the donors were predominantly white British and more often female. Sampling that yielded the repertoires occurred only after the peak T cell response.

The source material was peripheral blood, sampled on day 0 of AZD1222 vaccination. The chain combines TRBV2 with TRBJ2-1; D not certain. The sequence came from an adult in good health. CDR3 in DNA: TGTGCCAGCAGTGAAACCTGGGATGTGTTCTTC. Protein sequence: CASSETWDVFF.